These 16 T cell receptor beta chains were all obtained from the same sample, sequenced in a study of shared clonotypes between healthy human individuals. Some clones are missing from TCRdb's copy, which holds only in-frame ones; the method was immunoSEQ multiplex PCR. The top ten clones hold 10% of a sample with 330,000 or so clones, roughly 70% of them seen once. Sequenced: memory CD4+ T cells sorted from blood. This sample's subset: CD45RA-negative fraction. All receptors come from a man aged 25 to 45 in good health.

The chain carries TRBV5-1 and TRBJ2-3, with TRBD2 matching over 7 bases. CDR1 is SGHRS and CDR2 is YFSETQ in the germline V gene. The CDR3 runs to 15 residues. With V trimmed by 4 bases and J by 4 bases, 9 bases remained unmatched. The CDR3: CASSVEAGRPDTQYF. The CDR3 DNA reads as TGCGCCAGCAGCGTGGAAGCGGGACGTCCAGATACGCAGTATTTT.

V gene TRBV5-1 combines with J gene TRBJ2-1; TRBD2 matches 7 bases. V shed 5 bases, J shed 0 bases, and the junction held 5 bases outside the gene matches. The germline gives CDR1 SGHRS, CDR2 YFSETQ. The length of the CDR3 is 15 residues. As DNA, the CDR3 is TGCGCCAGCAGACTAGGACTAGACTCCTACAATGAGCAGTTCTTC. Translation gives CASRLGLDSYNEQFF.

J is TRBJ2-2 and V is TRBV5-1; 11 positions match TRBD1. Germline CDR1 and CDR2: SGHRS and YFSETQ. V shed 2 bases, J shed 6 bases, and the junction held 3 bases outside the gene matches. The CDR3 has 15 amino acids. The CDR3 nucleotides are TGCGCCAGCAGCTTACGGGACAGGGGGGCCGGGGAGCTGTTTTTT. Translating it yields CASSLRDRGAGELFF.

Concerning this clone: Other nucleotide sequences from this sample produce the same CDR3. The chain employs TRBV5-1 and TRBJ2-5; 12 bases are shared with TRBD2. The germline V gene has CDR1 SGHRS and CDR2 YFSETQ. There are 14 residues in the CDR3. The V gene end was trimmed by 3 bases and the J gene end by 4 bases; junction bases not matched to a gene: 1. CDR3 amino acids: CASSWGLAGETQYF. The DNA of the CDR3 is TGCGCCAGCAGCTGGGGACTAGCGGGAGAGACCCAGTACTTC.

This clone was observed once. The gene calls are TRBV18 and TRBJ2-7; D is ambiguous. Germline lookup yields CDR1 KGHSH and CDR2 LQKENI. Trimming removed 4 bases from V and 2 bases from J, with 12 bases in between. The CDR3 covers 14 residues. CDR3 amino acids: CASSLDFKAYEQYF. The CDR3 DNA is TGTGCCAGCTCACTAGATTTCAAGGCCTACGAGCAGTACTTC.

The V gene is TRBV4-1, the J gene TRBJ1-2; 7 nucleotides align to TRBD1. Per the germline V gene, CDR1 is MGHRA and CDR2 is YSYEKL. The CDR3 has 19 amino acids. With 5 bases clipped from V and 0 bases from J, the junction kept 18 bases outside the gene matches. Here the CDR3 reads CASSSTIKGGVNSNYGYTF. CDR3 coding DNA: TGCGCCAGCAGCTCCACTATTAAAGGGGGCGTAAATTCTAACTATGGCTACACCTTC.

The V and J genes are TRBV5-1 and TRBJ2-1, with 8 bases aligning to TRBD1. This CDR3 contains 13 residues. Germline V gene sequence: CDR1 SGHRS, CDR2 YFSETQ. After removal of 4 bases from V and 6 bases from J, the junction contained 3 bases not matched to a gene. Written as DNA, the CDR3 is TGCGCCAGCAGCCGTGGACAGGGCAATGAGCAGTTCTTC. Translation gives CASSRGQGNEQFF.

The rearrangement links TRBV7-9 to TRBJ2-1, with D perhaps matching TRBD1 or TRBD2 (6 bases each). Germline V CDR1 and CDR2: SEHNR, FQNEAQ (reference sequence). This CDR3 has 16 amino acids. V gave up 6 bases and J gave up 0 bases, with 15 bases separating them. CDR3: CASRGGRGLSYNEQFF. Written as DNA, the CDR3 is TGTGCCAGCAGGGGCGGACGGGGGCTCTCCTACAATGAGCAGTTCTTC.

V is TRBV2 and J is TRBJ2-7; D is unresolved. This CDR3 comprises 14 residues. The ends were cut back, 6 bases at V and 0 bases at J, with 12 bases in the middle. CDR1 is SNHLY and CDR2 is FYNNEI in the germline V gene. CDR3 DNA: TGTGCCAGCAGCCAACAGTCAGGCTCCTACGAGCAGTACTTC. Residues: CASSQQSGSYEQYF.

The CDR3 here is CASSLGVTGVSGAFF. CDR3 coding DNA: TGTGCCAGCAGCTTAGGGGTTACGGGGGTATCGGGAGCTTTCTTT. This chain links TRBV7-2 with TRBJ1-1, with a weak D call TRBD1 (5 bases). Trimming took 1 base from V and 10 from J, leaving 19 bases between them. The CDR3 covers 15 residues. The germline gives CDR1 SGHTA, CDR2 FQGNSA. Combining the CDR3 with reference TRBV7-2 and TRBJ1-1 gives the whole variable domain GAGVSQSPSNKVTEKGKDVELRCDPISGHTALYWYRQSLGQGLEFLIYFQGNSAPDKSGLPSDRFSAERTGGSVSTLTIQRTQQEDSAVYLCASSLGVTGVSGAFFGQGTRLTVV.

V and J are TRBV7-9 and TRBJ1-1; a possible D gene is TRBD1 (5 bases). Trimming shortened V by 7 bases and J by 3 bases, and 12 bases separated the two germline ends. The length of the CDR3 is 13 residues. Germline-derived CDR1 and CDR2 are SEHNR and FQNEAQ (reference sequence). The CDR3 DNA is TGTGCCAGCACGGGACCGGGGGACACTGAAGCTTTCTTT. Translating gives CASTGPGDTEAFF.

This clone was found a few times. The chain links TRBV10-3 to TRBJ2-7; D is perhaps TRBD1 (5 bases). Germline V gives CDR1 ENHRY, CDR2 SYGVKD. The CDR3 sequence is 13 residues long. Deletions cut 10 bases from V and 4 bases from J, with 17 bases between. The CDR3 DNA sequence: TGTGCCACTCAGGGTGCGCGCCGGTACGAGCAGTACTTC. Protein: CATQGARRYEQYF.

This clone has only one observation. The rearrangement links TRBV5-1 to TRBJ2-3; 14 nucleotides agree with TRBD2. The trim removed 4 bases at V and 5 bases at J, leaving 3 bases unmatched. The length of the CDR3 is 15 residues. CDR1 and CDR2 from the germline V gene are SGHRS and YFSETQ. CDR3 DNA sequence: TGCGCCAGCAGCCCCGGACTAGCGGGAGGAGATACGCAGTATTTT. This gives the protein CASSPGLAGGDTQYF.

This clone was recorded at least ten times. The J gene is TRBJ2-7, the V gene TRBV7-9, with D perhaps being TRBD1 or TRBD2 (5 bases each). Germline values: CDR1 SEHNR, CDR2 FQNEAQ (reference sequence). The CDR3 runs to 16 residues. Trimming took 3 bases from V and 3 from J, leaving 18 bases between them. As DNA, the CDR3 is TGTGCCAGCAGCTTTGCGGTGGGGGTCCAAATCTACGAGCAGTACTTC. As protein: CASSFAVGVQIYEQYF.

The V and J genes are TRBV29-1 and TRBJ2-1, with D possibly matching TRBD2 (6 bases). V dropped 4 bases and J dropped 7 bases, with 14 bases sitting between them. This CDR3 region has 13 residues. Germline V gives CDR1 SQVTM, CDR2 ANQGSEA. CDR3 region: CSVVRRGWNEQFF. CDR3 sequence (DNA): TGCAGCGTTGTTCGGCGGGGTTGGAATGAGCAGTTCTTC.

This clone was detected only once. J is TRBJ2-7 and V is TRBV7-8, with D unclear. CDR3 length: 13 amino acids. Trimming took 5 bases from V and 1 from J, leaving 9 bases between them. Germline V CDR1 and CDR2: SGHVS, FQNEAQ. The CDR3 region is CASSISESYEQYF. The DNA for the CDR3 is TGTGCCAGCAGCATAAGCGAATCCTACGAGCAGTACTTC.